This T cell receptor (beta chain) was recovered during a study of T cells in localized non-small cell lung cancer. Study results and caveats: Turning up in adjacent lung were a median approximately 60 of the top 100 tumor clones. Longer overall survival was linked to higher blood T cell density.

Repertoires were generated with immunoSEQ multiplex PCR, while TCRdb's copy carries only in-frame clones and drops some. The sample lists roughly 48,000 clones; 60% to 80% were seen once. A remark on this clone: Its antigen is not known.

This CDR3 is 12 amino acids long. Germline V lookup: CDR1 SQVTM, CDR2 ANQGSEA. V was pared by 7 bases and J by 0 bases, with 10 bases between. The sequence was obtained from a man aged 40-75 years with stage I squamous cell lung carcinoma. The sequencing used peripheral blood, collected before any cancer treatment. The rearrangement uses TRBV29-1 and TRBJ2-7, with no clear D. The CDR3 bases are TGCAGCGGAGGTGAAAACTCCTACGAGCAGTACTTC. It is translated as CSGGENSYEQYF.